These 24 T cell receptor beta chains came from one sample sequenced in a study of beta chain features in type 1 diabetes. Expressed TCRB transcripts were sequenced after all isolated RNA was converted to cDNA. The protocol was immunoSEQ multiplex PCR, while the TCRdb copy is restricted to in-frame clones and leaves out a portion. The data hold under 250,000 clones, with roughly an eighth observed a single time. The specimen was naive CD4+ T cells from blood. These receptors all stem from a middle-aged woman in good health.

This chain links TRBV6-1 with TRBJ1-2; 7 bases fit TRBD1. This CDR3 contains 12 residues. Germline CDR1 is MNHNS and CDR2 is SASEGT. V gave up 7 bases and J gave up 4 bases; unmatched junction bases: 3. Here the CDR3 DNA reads TGTGCCAGCAACACAGGGGTCTATGGCTACACCTTC. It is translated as CASNTGVYGYTF.

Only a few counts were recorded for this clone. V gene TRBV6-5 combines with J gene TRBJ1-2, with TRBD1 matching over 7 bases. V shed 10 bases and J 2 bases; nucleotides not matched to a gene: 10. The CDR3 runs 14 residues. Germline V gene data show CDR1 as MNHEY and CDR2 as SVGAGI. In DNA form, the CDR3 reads TGTGCCACTATCCGACAGGGCCCAAACTATGGCTACACCTTC. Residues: CATIRQGPNYGYTF.

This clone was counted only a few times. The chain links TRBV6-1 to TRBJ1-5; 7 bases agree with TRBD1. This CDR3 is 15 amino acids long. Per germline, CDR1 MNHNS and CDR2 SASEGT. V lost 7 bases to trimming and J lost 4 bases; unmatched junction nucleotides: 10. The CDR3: CASNPPGGGNQPQHF. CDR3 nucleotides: TGTGCCAGCAACCCCCCAGGGGGTGGAAATCAGCCCCAGCATTTT.

Here the CDR3 DNA reads TGTGCCAGCAGTATCCCCGGGACAGCCACTTATGGCTACACCTTC. It yields the protein CASSIPGTATYGYTF. The chain combines TRBV6-1 with TRBJ1-2; 7 nucleotides align to TRBD1. V was clipped by 5 bases and J by 5 bases; unmatched bases: 11. Germline V lookup: CDR1 MNHNS, CDR2 SASEGT. This CDR3 is 15 amino acids long.

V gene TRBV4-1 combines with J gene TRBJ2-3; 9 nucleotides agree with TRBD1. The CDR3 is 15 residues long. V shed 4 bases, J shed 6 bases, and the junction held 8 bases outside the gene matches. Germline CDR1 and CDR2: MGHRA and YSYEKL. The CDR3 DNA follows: TGCGCCAGCAGCCTGGGACAGGGAAAAGCGGATACGCAGTATTTT. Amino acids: CASSLGQGKADTQYF.

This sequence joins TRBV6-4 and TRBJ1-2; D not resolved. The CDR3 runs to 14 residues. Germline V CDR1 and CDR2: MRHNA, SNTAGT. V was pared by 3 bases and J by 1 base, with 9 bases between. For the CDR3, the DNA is TGTGCCAGCAGTGAAGTCAGTTTTAACTATGGCTACACCTTC. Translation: CASSEVSFNYGYTF.

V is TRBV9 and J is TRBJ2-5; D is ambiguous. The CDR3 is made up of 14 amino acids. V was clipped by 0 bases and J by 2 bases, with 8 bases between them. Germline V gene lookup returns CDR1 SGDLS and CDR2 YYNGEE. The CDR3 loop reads CASSVGRMQETQYF. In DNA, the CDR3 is TGTGCCAGCAGCGTAGGCAGGATGCAAGAGACCCAGTACTTC.

CDR3 sequence (DNA): TGTGCCAGCAGACGGGACAGGAATACTGGAAACACCATATATTTT. Its protein product is CASRRDRNTGNTIYF. This rearrangement joins TRBV27 to TRBJ1-3, with 8 bases that match TRBD1. The V gene's germline CDR1 is MNHEY and CDR2 SMNVEV (reference sequence). The CDR3 sequence is 15 residues long. Trimming at V came to 6 bases and at J to 2 bases, leaving 6 bases not matched to a gene.

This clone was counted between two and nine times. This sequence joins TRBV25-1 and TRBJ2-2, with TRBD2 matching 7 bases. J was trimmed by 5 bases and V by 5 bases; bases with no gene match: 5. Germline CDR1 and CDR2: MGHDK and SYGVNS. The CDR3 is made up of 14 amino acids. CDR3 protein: CASSYGGGTGELFF. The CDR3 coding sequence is TGTGCCAGCAGTTACGGGGGAGGGACCGGGGAGCTGTTTTTT.

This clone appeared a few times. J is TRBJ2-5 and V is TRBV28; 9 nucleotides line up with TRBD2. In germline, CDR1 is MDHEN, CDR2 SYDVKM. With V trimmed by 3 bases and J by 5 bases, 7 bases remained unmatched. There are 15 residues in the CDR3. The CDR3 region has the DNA TGTGCCAGCAGTTTCGCGGGGGGGGCCGGGGAGACCCAGTACTTC. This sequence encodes CASSFAGGAGETQYF.

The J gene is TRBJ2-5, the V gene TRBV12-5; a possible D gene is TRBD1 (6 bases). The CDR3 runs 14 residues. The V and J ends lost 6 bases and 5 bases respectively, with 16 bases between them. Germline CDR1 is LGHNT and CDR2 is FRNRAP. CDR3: CASGPTQGRETQYF. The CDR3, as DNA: TGTGCTAGTGGCCCTACACAGGGCAGGGAGACCCAGTACTTC.

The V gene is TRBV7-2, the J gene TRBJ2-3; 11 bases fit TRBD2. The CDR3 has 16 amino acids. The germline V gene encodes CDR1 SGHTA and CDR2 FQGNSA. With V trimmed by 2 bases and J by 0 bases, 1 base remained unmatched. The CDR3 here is CASSLTSGGSTDTQYF. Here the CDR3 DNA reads TGTGCCAGCAGCTTAACTAGCGGGGGTAGCACAGATACGCAGTATTTT.

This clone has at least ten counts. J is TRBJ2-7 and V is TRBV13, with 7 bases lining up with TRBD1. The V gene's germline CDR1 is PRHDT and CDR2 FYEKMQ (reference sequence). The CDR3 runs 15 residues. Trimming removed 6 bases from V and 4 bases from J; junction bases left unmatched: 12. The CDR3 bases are TGTGCCAGCAGTTTCCGGGACAGCCGACTGTACGAGCAGTACTTC. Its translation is CASSFRDSRLYEQYF.

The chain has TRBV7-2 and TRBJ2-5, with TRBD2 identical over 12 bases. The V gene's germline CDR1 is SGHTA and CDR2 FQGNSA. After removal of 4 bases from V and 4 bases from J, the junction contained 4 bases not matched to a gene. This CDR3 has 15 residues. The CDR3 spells CASSSGLAGIETQYF. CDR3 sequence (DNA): TGTGCCAGCAGCTCCGGACTAGCGGGGATAGAGACCCAGTACTTC.

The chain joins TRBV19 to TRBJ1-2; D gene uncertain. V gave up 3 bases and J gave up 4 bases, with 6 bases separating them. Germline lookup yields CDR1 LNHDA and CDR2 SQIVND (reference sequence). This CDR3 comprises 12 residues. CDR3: CASSITGYGYTF. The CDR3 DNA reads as TGTGCCAGTAGTATCACGGGCTATGGCTACACCTTC.

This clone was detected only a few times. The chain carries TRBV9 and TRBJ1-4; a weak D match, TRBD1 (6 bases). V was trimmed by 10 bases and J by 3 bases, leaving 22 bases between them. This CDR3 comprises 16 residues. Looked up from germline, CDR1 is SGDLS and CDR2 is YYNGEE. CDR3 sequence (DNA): TGTGCCGACTACCTTCTGCTCGGGACACCTAATGAAAAACTGTTTTTT. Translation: CADYLLLGTPNEKLFF. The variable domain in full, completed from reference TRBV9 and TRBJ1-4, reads DSGVTQTPKHLITATGQRVTLRCSPRSGDLSVYWYQQSLDQGLQFLIQYYNGEERAKGNILERFSAQQFPDLHSELNLSSLELGDSALYFCADYLLLGTPNEKLFFGSGTQLSVL.

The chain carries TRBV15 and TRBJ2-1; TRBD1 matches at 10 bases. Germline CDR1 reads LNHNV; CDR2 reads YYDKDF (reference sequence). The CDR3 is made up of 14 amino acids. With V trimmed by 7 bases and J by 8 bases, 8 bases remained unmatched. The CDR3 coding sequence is TGTGCCACCAAGGCCCGGACAGGGGGATATGAGCAGTTCTTC. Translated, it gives CATKARTGGYEQFF.

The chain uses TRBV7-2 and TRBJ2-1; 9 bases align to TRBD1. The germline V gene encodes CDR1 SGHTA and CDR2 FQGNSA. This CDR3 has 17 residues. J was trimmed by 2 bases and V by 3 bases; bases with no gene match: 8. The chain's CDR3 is CASSFFGQGSPYNEQFF. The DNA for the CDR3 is TGTGCCAGCAGCTTCTTCGGACAGGGGTCCCCCTACAATGAGCAGTTCTTC.

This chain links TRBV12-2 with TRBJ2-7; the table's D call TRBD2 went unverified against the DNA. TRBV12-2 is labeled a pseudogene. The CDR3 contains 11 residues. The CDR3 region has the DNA TGTGCAAGTCGCTTATTTCGCGAGCAGTACTTC. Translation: CASRLFREQYF.

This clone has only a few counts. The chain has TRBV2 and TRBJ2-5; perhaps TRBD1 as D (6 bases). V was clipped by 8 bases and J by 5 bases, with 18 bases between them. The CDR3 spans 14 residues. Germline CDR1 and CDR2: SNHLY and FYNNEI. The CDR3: CASGFQGSGETQYF. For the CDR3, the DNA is TGTGCCAGCGGCTTTCAGGGGTCAGGGGAGACCCAGTACTTC.

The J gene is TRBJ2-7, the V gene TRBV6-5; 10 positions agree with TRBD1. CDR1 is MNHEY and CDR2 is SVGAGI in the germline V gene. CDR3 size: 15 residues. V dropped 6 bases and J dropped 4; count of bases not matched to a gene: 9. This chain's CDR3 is CASRPGTGVGYEQYF. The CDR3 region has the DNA TGTGCCAGCAGACCCGGGACAGGGGTTGGATACGAGCAGTACTTC.

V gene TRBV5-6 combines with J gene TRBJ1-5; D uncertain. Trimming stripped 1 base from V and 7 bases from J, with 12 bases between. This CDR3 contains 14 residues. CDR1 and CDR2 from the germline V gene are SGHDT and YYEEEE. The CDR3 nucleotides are TGTGCCAGCAGCTTGATAGCAGGAGGACAGCCCCAGCATTTT. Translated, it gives CASSLIAGGQPQHF. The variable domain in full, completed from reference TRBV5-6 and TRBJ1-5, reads DAGVTQSPTHLIKTRGQQVTLRCSPKSGHDTVSWYQQALGQGPQFIFQYYEEEERQRGNFPDRFSGHQFPNYSSELNVNALLLGDSALYLCASSLIAGGQPQHFGDGTRLSIL.

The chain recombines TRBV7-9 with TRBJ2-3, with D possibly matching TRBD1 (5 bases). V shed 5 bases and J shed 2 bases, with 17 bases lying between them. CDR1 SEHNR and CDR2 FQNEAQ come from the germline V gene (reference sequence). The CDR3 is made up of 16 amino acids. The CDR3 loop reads CASSAQGIGSTDTQYF. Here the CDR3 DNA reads TGTGCCAGCAGCGCCCAGGGTATAGGATCCACAGATACGCAGTATTTT.

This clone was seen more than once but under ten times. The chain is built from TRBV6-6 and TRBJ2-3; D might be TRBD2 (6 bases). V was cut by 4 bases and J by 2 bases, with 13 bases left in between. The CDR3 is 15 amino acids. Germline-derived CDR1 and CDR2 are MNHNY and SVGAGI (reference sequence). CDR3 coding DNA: TGTGCCAGCAGTTGGGGAGGACTACACACAGATACGCAGTATTTT. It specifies CASSWGGLHTDTQYF.